A single sample gave rise to the 16 T cell receptor beta chains below, sequenced in a study of cytomegalovirus exposure and HLA in healthy donors. The PCR had 60 Vbeta and 13 Jbeta primers. Libraries were prepared by immunoSEQ multiplex PCR; TCRdb keeps only in-frame clonotypes and omits some of them. The repertoire holds approximately 220,000 clones, with 76% as singletons. The specimen sequenced was PBMCs. All receptors derive from a man between 18 and 35 years old in good health and CMV-seronegative.

The V call is TRBV19, the J call TRBJ1-5, with 8 nucleotides matching TRBD1. The germline V gene encodes CDR1 LNHDA and CDR2 SQIVND (reference sequence). The J segment lost 4 bases and the V segment lost 5 bases, leaving 10 bases of the junction unmatched. This CDR3 spans 16 amino acids. CDR3 protein: CASSDMTGVGNQPQHF. CDR3 sequence (DNA): TGTGCCAGTAGTGACATGACAGGGGTGGGTAATCAGCCCCAGCATTTT. Filled out from reference TRBV19 and TRBJ1-5, the complete variable domain reads DGGITQSPKYLFRKEGQNVTLSCEQNLNHDAMYWYRQDPGQGLRLIYYSQIVNDFQKGDIAEGYSVSREKKESFPLTVTSAQKNPTAFYLCASSDMTGVGNQPQHFGDGTRLSIL.

The chain uses TRBV5-1 and TRBJ2-2; 10 bases align to TRBD1. Germline V gene data show CDR1 as SGHRS and CDR2 as YFSETQ. The CDR3 spans 15 residues. The V segment lost 4 bases and the J segment 7 bases; nucleotides outside the gene matches: 7. CDR3 in amino acids: CASSATGTGVGELFF. DNA for the CDR3: TGCGCCAGCAGCGCGACCGGGACAGGGGTCGGGGAGCTGTTTTTT.

This clone showed up just a few times. V gene TRBV7-9 combines with J gene TRBJ2-7; no clear D gene. V was clipped by 3 bases and J by 2 bases, with 11 bases between them. The germline CDR1 and CDR2 sequences are SEHNR and FQNEAQ (reference sequence). The CDR3 spans 14 residues. The CDR3 spells CASSLHIATYEQYF. CDR3 coding DNA: TGTGCCAGCAGCTTGCACATTGCAACCTACGAGCAGTACTTC.

The chain uses TRBV30 and TRBJ2-5; D is perhaps TRBD2 (7 bases). The CDR3 contains 14 residues. The germline V gene encodes CDR1 GTSNPN and CDR2 SVGIG (reference sequence). V was trimmed by 4 bases and J by 5 bases, leaving 17 bases between them. CDR3 protein: CAWNLGGRGETQYF. As DNA, the CDR3 is TGTGCCTGGAATTTAGGGGGGAGGGGGGAGACCCAGTACTTC.

This clone has only a few counts. Other nucleotide sequences in the sample specify the same CDR3. V and J are TRBV2 and TRBJ1-1; 7 bases fit TRBD1. This CDR3 region has 13 residues. V dropped 8 bases and J dropped 2; count of bases not matched to a gene: 5. Germline V CDR1 and CDR2: SNHLY, FYNNEI. The CDR3 coding sequence is TGTGCCAGCCGGGGACAGCTCAACACTGAAGCTTTCTTT. Translated: CASRGQLNTEAFF. Together with reference TRBV2 and TRBJ1-1, the CDR3 gives the full variable domain: EPEVTQTPSHQVTQMGQEVILRCVPISNHLYFYWYRQILGQKVEFLVSFYNNEISEKSEIFDDQFSVERPDGSNFTLKIRSTKLEDSAMYFCASRGQLNTEAFFGQGTRLTVV.

V is TRBV6-5 and J is TRBJ1-5; TRBD1 matches at 7 bases. The trim removed 3 bases at V and 4 bases at J, leaving 9 bases unmatched. The CDR3 loop spans 16 amino acids. The germline V gene encodes CDR1 MNHEY and CDR2 SVGAGI. The CDR3, as DNA: TGTGCCAGCAGTTATGATCGGCAGGGGGTAAATCAGCCCCAGCATTTT. It codes for CASSYDRQGVNQPQHF.

V is TRBV5-1 and J is TRBJ2-2; 12 bases align to TRBD1. In germline, CDR1 is SGHRS, CDR2 YFSETQ. This CDR3 region has 16 residues. V shed 3 bases and J 6 bases; nucleotides not matched to a gene: 6. CDR3 protein: CASSSRDRGRAGELFF. The CDR3 nucleotides read TGCGCCAGCAGCTCACGGGACAGGGGGCGCGCCGGGGAGCTGTTTTTT.

The CDR3 protein is CASSVRGGSPPETQYF. In DNA, the CDR3 is TGTGCCAGCAGCGTACGGGGGGGTTCCCCACCAGAGACCCAGTACTTC. J is TRBJ2-5 and V is TRBV9; 8 bases line up with TRBD2. The V gene's germline CDR1 is SGDLS and CDR2 YYNGEE. Trimming at V came to 1 base and at J to 4 bases, leaving 9 bases not matched to a gene. The CDR3 covers 16 residues.

This clone came up once. The chain links TRBV10-3 to TRBJ2-3; weak D call: TRBD2 (7 bases). Germline lookup yields CDR1 ENHRY and CDR2 SYGVKD. This CDR3 comprises 16 residues. With 10 bases removed from V and 2 bases from J, the gap between germline ends came to 22 bases. This CDR3 is CATRWEGGASTDTQYF. For the CDR3, the DNA is TGTGCCACCAGATGGGAGGGGGGGGCCTCCACAGATACGCAGTATTTT.

This clone was seen only a few times. The DNA for the CDR3 is TGCGCCAGCAGCTTGGGGGGCGCGGGGTATTCACCCCTCCACTTT. It is translated as CASSLGGAGYSPLHF. The rearrangement links TRBV5-1 to TRBJ1-6; tentatively, D is TRBD1 (5 bases). The V end was cut by 0 bases, the J end by 8 bases, with 12 bases between. This CDR3 is built from 15 residues. Germline assignment: CDR1 SGHRS and CDR2 YFSETQ.

This rearrangement joins TRBV11-2 to TRBJ1-1; TRBD1 matches at 7 bases. The CDR3 consists of 13 residues. CDR1 and CDR2 (germline): SGHAT, FQNNGV. After removal of 5 bases from V and 11 bases from J, the junction contained 11 bases not matched to a gene. DNA of the CDR3: TGTGCCAGCAGCACCGCGACAGGGTGGAAGGCTTTCTTT. As protein: CASSTATGWKAFF.

This chain connects TRBV2 to TRBJ2-3, with D perhaps matching TRBD2 (5 bases). The ends were cut back, 5 bases at V and 8 bases at J, with 17 bases in the middle. Germline V gene data show CDR1 as SNHLY and CDR2 as FYNNEI. This CDR3 has 14 amino acids. CDR3 DNA: TGTGCCAGCAGTAGACCGGGAATAGTGGCTACGCAGTATTTT. This encodes CASSRPGIVATQYF.

This clone is a singleton in its sample. V usage is TRBV9 and J usage is TRBJ1-3; the match to TRBD1 covers 12 bases. The V segment lost 0 bases and the J segment 3 bases; nucleotides outside the gene matches: 13. Germline assignment: CDR1 SGDLS and CDR2 YYNGEE. This CDR3 comprises 20 residues. Here the CDR3 reads CASSVGIGTGGRYHGNTIYF. The CDR3 DNA reads TGTGCCAGCAGCGTAGGGATTGGGACAGGGGGCCGTTATCATGGAAACACCATATATTTT.

This clone was detected a few times. The chain couples TRBV4-1 to TRBJ2-3, with D possibly TRBD2 on 6 matching bases. The CDR3 length is 15 residues. CDR1 MGHRA and CDR2 YSYEKL come from the germline V gene. V gave up 7 bases and J gave up 1 base, with 15 bases separating them. DNA of the CDR3: TGCGCCAGCACCCAGTCGGGGGAGGGCACAGATACGCAGTATTTT. This translates into CASTQSGEGTDTQYF.

This clone was recorded a few times. The chain has TRBV19 and TRBJ2-3; D is perhaps TRBD2 (5 bases). The CDR3 has 14 residues. V was trimmed by 7 bases and J by 0 bases, leaving 11 bases between them. CDR1 is LNHDA and CDR2 is SQIVND in the germline V gene (reference sequence). DNA of the CDR3: TGTGCCAGTACCCCCCGGACTAGCACAGATACGCAGTATTTT. It codes for CASTPRTSTDTQYF.

This chain links TRBV5-1 with TRBJ2-1; 13 bases match TRBD2. CDR1 is SGHRS, CDR2 YFSETQ, per germline. The ends lost 4 bases at V and 4 bases at J; junction bases unmatched: 2. The CDR3 contains 15 residues. CDR3 bases: TGCGCCAGCAGCGGGACTAGCGGGGTATACAATGAGCAGTTCTTC. Translating gives CASSGTSGVYNEQFF. The variable domain in full, with the rest retrieved from reference TRBV5-1 and TRBJ2-1, is KAGVTQTPRYLIKTRGQQVTLSCSPISGHRSVSWYQQTPGQGLQFLFEYFSETQRNKGNFPGRFSGRQFSNSRSEMNVSTLELGDSALYLCASSGTSGVYNEQFFGPGTRLTVL.